The rows below give T cell receptor beta chains drawn from one sample of a study of T cell clonotyping in hematopoietic cell transplantation. Libraries were prepared by immunoSEQ multiplex PCR; TCRdb keeps only in-frame clonotypes and omits some of them. The table has around 25,000 clones, around 83% seen once. The material was peripheral blood mononuclear cells, obtained before stem cell transplant. The receptors were gathered from a woman in her sixties or seventies with acute myeloid leukemia. Some clones in this sample may be carry-over from other donors' samples. CDR3s include the opening cysteine and the closing phenylalanine or tryptophan. D genes are given only for firm matches. Rows give clone size only sometimes, using once, few, many, or a class for an expanded clone.

v_call	d_call	j_call	clone_size	cdr3_aa	cdr3_nt
TRBV7-8	TRBD2	TRBJ2-7	-	CASSLSRTSGRRRYEQYF	TGTGCCAGCAGCCTTTCGAGGACTAGCGGGAGACGGAGATACGAGCAGTACTTC
TRBV27	-	TRBJ1-2	once	CASSPGGYGYTF	TGTGCCAGCAGCCCCGGCGGCTATGGCTACACCTTC
TRBV11-3	-	TRBJ2-7	-	CASSPGTAAYEQYF	TGTGCCAGCAGCCCGGGGACCGCGGCCTACGAGCAGTACTTC
TRBV19	-	TRBJ2-1	-	CASSIDRGAGDNEQFF	TGTGCCAGTAGTATAGACCGCGGGGCAGGGGACAATGAGCAGTTCTTC
TRBV12-5	TRBD2	TRBJ2-3	few	CASGLGLAGGDTQYF	TGTGCTAGTGGCCTGGGACTAGCGGGAGGTGATACGCAGTATTTT
TRBV11-2	TRBD2	TRBJ2-1	-	CASSPTSGRGFF	TGTGCCAGCAGCCCGACTAGCGGGAGAGGGTTCTTC
TRBV5-1	-	TRBJ1-2	-	CASSPGKGGYTF	TGCGCCAGCAGCCCTGGGAAGGGGGGCTACACCTTC
TRBV19	TRBD1	TRBJ1-3	-	CASRETGTAGNTIYF	TGTGCCAGTAGAGAGACAGGGACCGCTGGAAACACCATATATTTT
TRBV9	TRBD2	TRBJ2-1	-	CASSLAGLAGIGEQFF	TGTGCCAGCAGCCTTGCGGGGCTAGCGGGAATCGGTGAGCAGTTCTTC
TRBV2	TRBD1	TRBJ1-1	-	CASRWNRGSTEAFF	TGTGCCAGCAGGTGGAACAGGGGATCCACTGAAGCTTTCTTT
TRBV5-1	-	TRBJ2-3	-	CASSSAPGSGGTQYF	TGCGCCAGCAGCTCAGCCCCGGGAAGTGGGGGTACGCAGTATTTT
TRBV6-4	-	TRBJ2-1	few	CASSPGAGSWDEQFF	TGTGCCAGCAGTCCAGGGGCGGGGAGCTGGGATGAGCAGTTCTTC
TRBV15	-	TRBJ2-1	-	CATSSWDEQFF	TGTGCCACCAGCTCCTGGGATGAGCAGTTCTTC
TRBV11-2	-	TRBJ1-5	-	CASSLWGLRQPQHF	TGTGCCAGCAGCTTATGGGGATTGAGACAGCCCCAGCATTTT
TRBV7-2	TRBD2	TRBJ2-7	-	CASSPPGLAHEQYF	TGTGCCAGCAGCCCTCCGGGACTAGCCCACGAGCAGTACTTC
TRBV19	TRBD1	TRBJ2-2	-	CASSHRGAGITGELFF	TGTGCCAGTTCTCACAGGGGGGCAGGGATCACCGGGGAGCTGTTTTTT
TRBV6-5	-	TRBJ2-6	-	CASMRGSAGANVLTF	TGTGCCAGCATGAGGGGGTCGGCTGGGGCCAACGTCCTGACTTTC
TRBV5-1	-	TRBJ1-1	-	CASSFDSGEAFF	TGCGCCAGCAGCTTCGACAGTGGTGAAGCTTTCTTT
TRBV7-8	-	TRBJ1-5	-	CASSSRDKYQPQHF	TGTGCCAGCAGCTCCCGGGACAAATATCAGCCCCAGCATTTT
TRBV5-1	-	TRBJ1-3	medium-sized	CASSLGPGNTIYF	TGCGCCAGCAGCTTGGGTCCTGGAAACACCATATATTTT
TRBV28	TRBD1	TRBJ1-4	-	CAGQGNNEKLFF	TGTGCCGGACAGGGGAATAATGAAAAACTGTTTTTT
TRBV7-3	TRBD2	TRBJ2-2	-	CASSLNGRAVPGELFF	TGTGCCAGCAGCTTGAACGGGAGGGCCGTTCCCGGGGAGCTGTTTTTT
TRBV28	-	TRBJ1-5	few	CASSFRAGIGQPQHF	TGTGCCAGCAGTTTTCGGGCAGGGATAGGACAGCCCCAGCATTTT
TRBV9	-	TRBJ1-6	-	CASSVEDRPQSSYNSPLHF	TGTGCCAGCAGCGTTGAAGATAGGCCACAGAGCTCCTATAATTCACCCCTCCACTTT
TRBV18	-	TRBJ1-2	few	CASSLDKNYGYTF	TGTGCCAGCTCGCTGGACAAGAACTATGGCTACACCTTC
TRBV4-3	-	TRBJ1-5	-	CASSREITADSNQPQHF	TGCGCCAGCAGCCGGGAGATAACTGCGGATAGCAATCAGCCCCAGCATTTT
TRBV29-1	-	TRBJ1-1	-	CSVVLGGVNTEAFF	TGCAGCGTTGTCCTGGGAGGGGTGAACACTGAAGCTTTCTTT
TRBV5-6	TRBD1	TRBJ2-2	-	CASSRTGGTGELFF	TGTGCCAGCAGTCGGACAGGGGGCACCGGGGAGCTGTTTTTT
TRBV5-4	-	TRBJ2-5	-	CASSLVTGSETQYF	TGTGCCAGCAGCTTGGTGACGGGTAGTGAGACCCAGTACTTC
TRBV10-3	TRBD1	TRBJ1-2	-	CAISPGTGDYGYTF	TGTGCCATCAGCCCCGGGACAGGGGACTATGGCTACACCTTC
TRBV27	-	TRBJ1-2	-	CASSLGIGDGYTF	TGTGCCAGCAGTTTGGGAATAGGCGATGGCTACACCTTC
TRBV28	-	TRBJ1-3	-	CASSLWGHYSGNTIYF	TGTGCCAGCAGTTTATGGGGCCACTACTCTGGAAACACCATATATTTT
TRBV29-1	-	TRBJ1-1	-	CSVAGGFTMNTEAFF	TGCAGCGTTGCGGGAGGGTTTACTATGAACACTGAAGCTTTCTTT
TRBV28	-	TRBJ1-1	-	CASSLGGTDTEAFF	TGTGCCAGCAGTTTAGGGGGGACGGACACTGAAGCTTTCTTT
TRBV5-1	TRBD2	TRBJ2-1	once	CASSPKGLLSNNEQFF	TGCGCCAGCAGCCCAAAGGGACTATTGAGTAACAATGAGCAGTTCTTC
TRBV28	TRBD2	TRBJ2-1	-	CASRFSSGSHGEQFF	TGTGCCAGCAGATTTTCTAGCGGGAGTCACGGTGAGCAGTTCTTC
TRBV19	TRBD1	TRBJ1-2	-	CAAPGTGVGYGYTF	TGTGCCGCACCCGGGACAGGGGTTGGCTATGGCTACACCTTC
TRBV19	-	TRBJ2-1	-	CAVRGSSYNEQFF	TGTGCCGTAAGGGGTAGCTCCTACAATGAGCAGTTCTTC
TRBV4-1	TRBD1	TRBJ2-1	-	CASSQGRTGRNEQFF	TGCGCCAGCAGCCAAGGCAGGACAGGGCGGAATGAGCAGTTCTTC
TRBV14	-	TRBJ1-1	-	CASSQGVYTEAFF	TGTGCCAGCAGCCAAGGGGTCTACACTGAAGCTTTCTTT
TRBV19	-	TRBJ1-5	-	CASSTGTGWGQPQHF	TGTGCCAGTAGTACCGGGACGGGATGGGGGCAGCCCCAGCATTTT
TRBV5-4	-	TRBJ1-4	once	CASSLGQWTEKLFF	TGTGCCAGCAGCTTGGGACAGTGGACTGAAAAACTGTTTTTT
TRBV4-3	-	TRBJ2-7	-	CASSQARAYEQYF	TGCGCCAGCAGCCAAGCCAGGGCCTACGAGCAGTACTTC
TRBV20-1	-	TRBJ1-1	-	CSASGAEAFF	TGCAGTGCTAGTGGAGCCGAAGCTTTCTTT
TRBV6-1	-	TRBJ2-1	-	CASSGDSSSYNEQFF	TGTGCCAGCAGCGGAGACTCGAGCTCCTACAATGAGCAGTTCTTC
TRBV6-1	TRBD2	TRBJ2-3	-	CASSALAASTDTQYF	TGTGCCAGCAGTGCCCTAGCGGCTAGCACAGATACGCAGTATTTT
TRBV4-1	-	TRBJ1-1	-	CASSQEDGYTEAFF	TGCGCCAGCAGCCAAGAGGACGGGTACACTGAAGCTTTCTTT
TRBV7-3	TRBD2	TRBJ2-2	-	CASSRGGDTGELFF	TGTGCCAGCAGCCGGGGGGGGGACACCGGGGAGCTGTTTTTT
TRBV4-3	-	TRBJ1-5	once	CASSQESSNNQPQHF	TGCGCCAGCAGCCAAGAGTCAAGTAACAATCAGCCCCAGCATTTT
TRBV19	-	TRBJ1-1	few	CASAPGETEAFF	TGTGCCAGTGCCCCAGGGGAGACTGAAGCTTTCTTT
TRBV2	-	TRBJ2-7	-	CASSPLYEQYF	TGTGCCAGCAGCCCCTTGTACGAGCAGTACTTC
TRBV27	-	TRBJ1-1	-	CASSTDLNTEAFF	TGTGCCAGCAGTACGGATTTGAACACTGAAGCTTTCTTT
TRBV30	-	TRBJ1-1	-	CAWNVLNTEAFF	TGTGCCTGGAATGTGCTGAACACTGAAGCTTTCTTT
TRBV6-6	TRBD1	TRBJ1-5	-	CASSYPKGQGNQPQHF	TGTGCCAGCAGTTACCCGAAGGGACAGGGGAATCAGCCCCAGCATTTT
TRBV2	-	TRBJ2-2	-	CASKRGPNTGELFF	TGTGCCAGCAAACGGGGCCCGAACACCGGGGAGCTGTTTTTT
TRBV29-1	TRBD2	TRBJ2-3	-	CSVEGGSGTDTQYF	TGCAGCGTTGAGGGGGGGTCTGGCACAGATACGCAGTATTTT
TRBV5-6	TRBD1	TRBJ2-7	-	CASSMVGWTGGSYEQYF	TGTGCCAGCAGCATGGTTGGGTGGACAGGGGGCAGCTACGAGCAGTACTTC
TRBV19	-	TRBJ2-7	-	CASSPIGADREQYF	TGTGCCAGTAGTCCCATTGGGGCCGATAGGGAGCAGTACTTC
TRBV27	-	TRBJ1-2	-	CASRTTDGLMGYGYTF	TGTGCCAGCAGAACAACGGACGGACTAATGGGCTATGGCTACACCTTC